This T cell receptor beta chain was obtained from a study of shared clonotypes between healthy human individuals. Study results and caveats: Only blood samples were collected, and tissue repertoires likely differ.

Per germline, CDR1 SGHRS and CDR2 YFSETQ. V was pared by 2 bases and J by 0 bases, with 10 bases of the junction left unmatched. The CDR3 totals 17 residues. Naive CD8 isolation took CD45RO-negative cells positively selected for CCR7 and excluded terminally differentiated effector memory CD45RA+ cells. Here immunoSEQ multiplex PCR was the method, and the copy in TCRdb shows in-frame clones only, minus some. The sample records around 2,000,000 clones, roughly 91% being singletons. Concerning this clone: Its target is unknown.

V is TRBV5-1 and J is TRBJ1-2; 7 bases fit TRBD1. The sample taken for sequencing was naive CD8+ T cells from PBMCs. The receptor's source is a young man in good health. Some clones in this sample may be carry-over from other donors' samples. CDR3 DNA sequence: TGCGCCAGCAGCTTAGGGACTTGGGACAGAGCTAACTATGGCTACACCTTC. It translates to CASSLGTWDRANYGYTF.